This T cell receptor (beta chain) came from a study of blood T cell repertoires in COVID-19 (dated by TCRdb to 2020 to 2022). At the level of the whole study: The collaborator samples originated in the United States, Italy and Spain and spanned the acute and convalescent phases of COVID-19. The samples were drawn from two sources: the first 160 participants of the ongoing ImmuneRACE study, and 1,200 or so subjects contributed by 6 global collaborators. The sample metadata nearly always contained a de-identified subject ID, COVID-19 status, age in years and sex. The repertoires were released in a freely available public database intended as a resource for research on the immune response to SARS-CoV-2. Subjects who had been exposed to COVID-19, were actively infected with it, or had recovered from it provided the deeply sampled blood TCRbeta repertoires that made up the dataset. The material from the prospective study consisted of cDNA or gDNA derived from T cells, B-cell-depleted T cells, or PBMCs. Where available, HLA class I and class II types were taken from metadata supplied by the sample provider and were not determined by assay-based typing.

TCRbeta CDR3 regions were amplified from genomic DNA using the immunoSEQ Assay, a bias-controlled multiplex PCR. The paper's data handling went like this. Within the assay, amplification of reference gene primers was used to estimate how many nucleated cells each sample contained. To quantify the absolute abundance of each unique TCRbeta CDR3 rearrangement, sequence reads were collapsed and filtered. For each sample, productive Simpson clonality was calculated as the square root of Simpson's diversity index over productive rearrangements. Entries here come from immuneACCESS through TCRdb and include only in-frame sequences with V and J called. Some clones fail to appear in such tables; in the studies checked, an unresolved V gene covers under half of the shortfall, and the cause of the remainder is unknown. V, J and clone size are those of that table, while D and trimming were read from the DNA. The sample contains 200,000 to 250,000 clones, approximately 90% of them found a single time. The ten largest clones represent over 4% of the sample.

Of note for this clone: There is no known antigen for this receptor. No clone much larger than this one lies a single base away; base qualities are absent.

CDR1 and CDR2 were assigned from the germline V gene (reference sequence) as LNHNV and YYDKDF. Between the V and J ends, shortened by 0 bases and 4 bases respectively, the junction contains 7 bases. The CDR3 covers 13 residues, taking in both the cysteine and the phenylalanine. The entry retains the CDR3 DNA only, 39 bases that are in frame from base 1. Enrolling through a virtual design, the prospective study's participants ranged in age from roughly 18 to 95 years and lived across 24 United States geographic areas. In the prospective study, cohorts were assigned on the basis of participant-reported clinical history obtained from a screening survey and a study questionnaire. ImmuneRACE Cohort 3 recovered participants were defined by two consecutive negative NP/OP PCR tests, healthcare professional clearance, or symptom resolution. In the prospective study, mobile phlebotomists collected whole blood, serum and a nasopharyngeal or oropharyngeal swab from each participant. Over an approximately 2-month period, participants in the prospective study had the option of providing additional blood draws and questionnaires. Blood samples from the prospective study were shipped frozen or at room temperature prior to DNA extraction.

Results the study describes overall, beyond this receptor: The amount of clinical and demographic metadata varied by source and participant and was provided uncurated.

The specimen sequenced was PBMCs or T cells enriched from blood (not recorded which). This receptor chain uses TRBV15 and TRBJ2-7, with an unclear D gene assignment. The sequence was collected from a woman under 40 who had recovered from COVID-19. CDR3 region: CATSRDPLYEQYF. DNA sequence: TGTGCCACCAGCAGAGACCCCCTTTACGAGCAGTACTTC.